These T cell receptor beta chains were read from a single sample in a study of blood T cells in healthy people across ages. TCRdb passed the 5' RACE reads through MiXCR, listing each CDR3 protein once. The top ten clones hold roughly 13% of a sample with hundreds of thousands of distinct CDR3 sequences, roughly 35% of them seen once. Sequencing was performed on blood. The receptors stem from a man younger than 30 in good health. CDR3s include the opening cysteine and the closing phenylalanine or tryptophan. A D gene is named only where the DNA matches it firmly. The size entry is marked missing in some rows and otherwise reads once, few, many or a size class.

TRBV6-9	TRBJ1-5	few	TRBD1	TGTGCCAGCTGGGGAGGGGGCGCGAGACAGCCCCAGCATTTT	CASWGGGARQPQHF
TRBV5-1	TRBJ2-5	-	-	TGCGCCAGCAGCCTATACCCAGGCCAGGAGACCCAGTACTTC	CASSLYPGQETQYF
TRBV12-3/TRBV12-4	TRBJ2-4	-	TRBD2	TGTGCCAGCAGTTTGAGCGGGGTGGAAGCCAAAAACATTCAGTACTTC	CASSLSGVEAKNIQYF
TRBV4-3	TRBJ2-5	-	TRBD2	TGCGCCAGCAGCCCTAGCGGGGGGGTTCGGGAGACCCAGTACTTC	CASSPSGGVRETQYF
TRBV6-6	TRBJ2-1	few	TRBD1	TGTGCCAGCAGCCGAGACAGGGCCCCACATTCCTACAATGAGCAGTTCTTC	CASSRDRAPHSYNEQFF
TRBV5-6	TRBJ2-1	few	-	TGTGCCAGCAGCTTGGGGACAACCACCTACAATGAGCAGTTCTTC	CASSLGTTTYNEQFF
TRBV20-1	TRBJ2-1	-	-	TGCAGTGCTACGCGGACAGCACAAGAGACCCAGTTCTTC	CSATRTAQETQFF
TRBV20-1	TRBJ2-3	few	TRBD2	TGCAGTGCTAGGGTCTTAGCGGGGTACACAGATACGCAGTATTTT	CSARVLAGYTDTQYF
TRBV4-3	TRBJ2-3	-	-	TGCGCCAGCAGCCCAAAGCCCTTGACTAGTGGGAACCCAGATACGCAGTATTTT	CASSPKPLTSGNPDTQYF
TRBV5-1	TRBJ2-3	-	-	TGCGCCAGCAGCCCGTCCCTTAATTCAGCGGGCACAGATACGCAGTATTTT	CASSPSLNSAGTDTQYF
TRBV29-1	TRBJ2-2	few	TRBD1	TGCAGCGCCCGGACAGGGGGCACCGGGGAGCTGTTTTTT	CSARTGGTGELFF
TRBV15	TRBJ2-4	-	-	TGTGCCACCAGTTCCAGCTTAGCCAAAAACATTCAGTACTTC	CATSSSLAKNIQYF
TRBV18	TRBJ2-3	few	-	TGTGCCAGCTCACCAGAAGGTTCCACAGATACGCAGTATTTT	CASSPEGSTDTQYF
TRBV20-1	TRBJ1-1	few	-	TGCAGTGCTAGAGAAGCGGCAGAAAAAGCTTTCTTT	CSAREAAEKAFF
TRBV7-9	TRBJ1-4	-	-	TGTGCCAGCAGCTCATCGTCGGGGCAGAATAATGAAAAACTGTTTTTT	CASSSSSGQNNEKLFF
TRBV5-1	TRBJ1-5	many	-	TGCGCCAGCAGCTTGGTCCCCGGTGGCAATCAGCCCCAGCATTTT	CASSLVPGGNQPQHF
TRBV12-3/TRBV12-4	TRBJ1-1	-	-	TGTGCCAGCAATGTCGGGGGGTTAGCTGAAGCTTTCTTT	CASNVGGLAEAFF
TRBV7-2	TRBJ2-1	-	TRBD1	TGTGCCAGCAGCCCGATCGGACAGGATCCCTACAATGAGCAGTTCTTC	CASSPIGQDPYNEQFF
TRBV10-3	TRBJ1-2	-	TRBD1	TGTGCCATCAGTGAGTACGACAGGGAAAATGGCTACACCTTC	CAISEYDRENGYTF
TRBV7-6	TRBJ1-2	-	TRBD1	TGTGCCAGCAGCTTGGGAGTAGGGACAGGGGTTGGCTACACCTTC	CASSLGVGTGVGYTF
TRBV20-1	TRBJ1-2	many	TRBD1	TGCAGTGCACCTCGGACAGGAGCCTCACCTACTAACTATGGCTACACCTTC	CSAPRTGASPTNYGYTF
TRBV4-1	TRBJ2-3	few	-	TGCGCCAGCAGCCATCCACCGGGGGCAACAGATACGCAGTATTTT	CASSHPPGATDTQYF
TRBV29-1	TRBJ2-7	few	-	TGCAGCGTTCAACAGGGTCCCGAGCAGTACTTC	CSVQQGPEQYF
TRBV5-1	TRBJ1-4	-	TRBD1	TGCGCCAGCAGCGGTGGGACAGGGGCTTATAATGAAAAACTGTTTTTT	CASSGGTGAYNEKLFF
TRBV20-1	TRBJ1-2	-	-	TGCAGTGCTAGCGAAAATGGCTACACCTTC	CSASENGYTF
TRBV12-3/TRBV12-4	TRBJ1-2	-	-	TGTGCCAGCGCCCTCAGTAGCAAACGAACTCACTACACCTTC	CASALSSKRTHYTF
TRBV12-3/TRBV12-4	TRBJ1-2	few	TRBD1	TGTGCCAGCAGTGTTTCAGGGGGTAACTATGGCTACACCTTC	CASSVSGGNYGYTF
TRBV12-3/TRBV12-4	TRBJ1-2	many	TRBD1	TGTGCCAGCACCTCCGGACAGGGGTATGGCTACACCTTC	CASTSGQGYGYTF
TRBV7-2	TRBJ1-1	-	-	TGTGCCAGCAGCTTTGGGGCGGCGGTGAACACTGAAGCTTTCTTT	CASSFGAAVNTEAFF
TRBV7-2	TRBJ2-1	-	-	TGTGCCAGCAGCTACACCCGTAGAGAGCAGTTCTTC	CASSYTRREQFF
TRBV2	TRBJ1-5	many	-	TGTGCCTCGTGCTCAGGGTCGTATCAGCCCCAGCATTTT	CASCSGSYQPQHF
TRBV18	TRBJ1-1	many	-	TGTGCCAGCTCACCCCAGGGAATGAACACTGAAGCTTTCTTT	CASSPQGMNTEAFF
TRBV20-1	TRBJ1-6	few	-	TGCAGTGCTGTTGGGGTTAACTATTCACCCCTCCACTTT	CSAVGVNYSPLHF
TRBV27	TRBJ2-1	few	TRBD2	TGTGCCAGCAGTCCCCTTCTAGCGGGGCCTTGGGATGAGCAGTTCTTC	CASSPLLAGPWDEQFF
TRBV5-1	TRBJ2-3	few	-	TGCGCCAGCAGCAACCCGGGCACGTCCACAGATACGCAGTATTTT	CASSNPGTSTDTQYF
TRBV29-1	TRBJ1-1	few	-	TGCAGCGTTGAAGGAAGGCTCACGGGTACTGAAGCTTTCTTT	CSVEGRLTGTEAFF
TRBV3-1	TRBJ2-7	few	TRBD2	TGTGCCAGCAGCCACGGCGGGGGGGCCTACAATGAGCAGTACTTC	CASSHGGGAYNEQYF
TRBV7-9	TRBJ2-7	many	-	TGTGCCAGCAGCTTAACAACGTACGAGCAGTACTTC	CASSLTTYEQYF
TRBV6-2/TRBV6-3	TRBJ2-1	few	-	TGTGCCAGCAGTGTGCAGCTGGGGCAGTTCTTC	CASSVQLGQFF
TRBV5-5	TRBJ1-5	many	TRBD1	TGTGCCAGCAGCTTGGCCGGGACAGCTAATCAGCCCCAGCATTTT	CASSLAGTANQPQHF
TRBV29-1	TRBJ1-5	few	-	TGCAGCGTCTTAACAGGGATGAGCAATCAGCCCCAGCATTTT	CSVLTGMSNQPQHF
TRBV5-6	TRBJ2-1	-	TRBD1	TGTGCCAGCAGCCAGGACAGGGTCTTCATTAGCTCCTACAATGAGCAGTTCTTC	CASSQDRVFISSYNEQFF
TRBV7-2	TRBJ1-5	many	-	TGTGCCAGCAGCTTAGAAGCCGGGGCGGCTCAGCCCCAGCATTTT	CASSLEAGAAQPQHF